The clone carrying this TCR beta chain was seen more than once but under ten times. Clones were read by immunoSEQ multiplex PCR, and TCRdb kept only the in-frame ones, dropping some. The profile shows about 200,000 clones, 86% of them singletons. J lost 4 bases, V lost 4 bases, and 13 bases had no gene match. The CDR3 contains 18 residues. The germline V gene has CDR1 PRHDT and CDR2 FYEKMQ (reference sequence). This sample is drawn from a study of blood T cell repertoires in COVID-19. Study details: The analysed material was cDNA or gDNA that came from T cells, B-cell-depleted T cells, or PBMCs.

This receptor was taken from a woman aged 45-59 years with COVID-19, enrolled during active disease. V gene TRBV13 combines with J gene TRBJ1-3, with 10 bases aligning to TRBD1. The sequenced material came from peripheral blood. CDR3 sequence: CASSSRDRGIREGNTIYF. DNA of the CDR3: TGTGCCAGCAGCTCCCGGGACAGGGGAATCAGGGAGGGAAACACCATATATTTT.